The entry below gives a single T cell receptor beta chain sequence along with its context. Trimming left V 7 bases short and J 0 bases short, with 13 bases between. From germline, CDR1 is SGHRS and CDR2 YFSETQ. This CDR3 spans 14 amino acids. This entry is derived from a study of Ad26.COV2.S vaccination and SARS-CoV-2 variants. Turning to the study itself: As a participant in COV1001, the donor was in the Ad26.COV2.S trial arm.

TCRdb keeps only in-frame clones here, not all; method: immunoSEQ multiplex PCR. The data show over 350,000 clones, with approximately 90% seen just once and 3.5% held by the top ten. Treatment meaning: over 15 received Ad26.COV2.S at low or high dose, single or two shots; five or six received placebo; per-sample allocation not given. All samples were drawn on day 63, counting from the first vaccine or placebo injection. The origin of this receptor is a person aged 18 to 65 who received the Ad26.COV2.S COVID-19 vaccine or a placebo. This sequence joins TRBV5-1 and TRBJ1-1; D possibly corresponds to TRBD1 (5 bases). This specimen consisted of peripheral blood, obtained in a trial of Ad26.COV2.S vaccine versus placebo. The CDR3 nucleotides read TGCGCCAGCTCGTCCGGGGGAGTGAACACTGAAGCTTTCTTT. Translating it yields CASSSGGVNTEAFF. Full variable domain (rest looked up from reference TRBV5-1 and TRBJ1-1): KAGVTQTPRYLIKTRGQQVTLSCSPISGHRSVSWYQQTPGQGLQFLFEYFSETQRNKGNFPGRFSGRQFSNSRSEMNVSTLELGDSALYLCASSSGGVNTEAFFGQGTRLTVV.